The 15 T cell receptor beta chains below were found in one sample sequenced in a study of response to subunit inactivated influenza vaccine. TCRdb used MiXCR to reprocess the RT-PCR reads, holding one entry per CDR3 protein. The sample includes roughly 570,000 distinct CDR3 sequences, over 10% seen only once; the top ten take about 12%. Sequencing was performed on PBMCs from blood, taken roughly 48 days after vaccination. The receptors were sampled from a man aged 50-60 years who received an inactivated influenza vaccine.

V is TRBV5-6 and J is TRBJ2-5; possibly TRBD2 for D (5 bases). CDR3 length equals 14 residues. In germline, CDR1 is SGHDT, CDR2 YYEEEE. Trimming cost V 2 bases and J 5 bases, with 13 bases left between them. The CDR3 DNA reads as TGTGCCAGCAGCTTTTTCCGGACTGAGGAGACCCAGTACTTC. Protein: CASSFFRTEETQYF. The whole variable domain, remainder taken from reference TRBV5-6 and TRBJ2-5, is DAGVTQSPTHLIKTRGQQVTLRCSPKSGHDTVSWYQQALGQGPQFIFQYYEEEERQRGNFPDRFSGHQFPNYSSELNVNALLLGDSALYLCASSFFRTEETQYFGPGTRLLVL.

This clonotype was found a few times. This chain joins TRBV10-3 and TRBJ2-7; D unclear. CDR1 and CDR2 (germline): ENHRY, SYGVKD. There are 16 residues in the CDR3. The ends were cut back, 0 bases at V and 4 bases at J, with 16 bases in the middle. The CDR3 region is CAISESPWTDTYEQYF. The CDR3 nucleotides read TGTGCCATCAGTGAGTCACCCTGGACGGATACTTACGAGCAGTACTTC.

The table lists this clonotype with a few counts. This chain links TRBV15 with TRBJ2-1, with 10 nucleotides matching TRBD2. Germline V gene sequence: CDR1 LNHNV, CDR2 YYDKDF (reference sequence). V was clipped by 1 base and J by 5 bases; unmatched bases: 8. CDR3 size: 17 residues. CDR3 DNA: TGTGCCACCAGCAGAGGAATAGCTAGCGGGGGCAACAATGAGCAGTTCTTC. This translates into CATSRGIASGGNNEQFF.

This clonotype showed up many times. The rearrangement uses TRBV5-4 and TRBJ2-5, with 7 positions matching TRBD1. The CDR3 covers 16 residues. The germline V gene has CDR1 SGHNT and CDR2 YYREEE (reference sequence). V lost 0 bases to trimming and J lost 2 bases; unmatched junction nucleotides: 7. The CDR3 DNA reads TGTGCCAGCAGCTTGGTGCCCTGGGACAGACAAGAGACCCAGTACTTC. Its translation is CASSLVPWDRQETQYF.

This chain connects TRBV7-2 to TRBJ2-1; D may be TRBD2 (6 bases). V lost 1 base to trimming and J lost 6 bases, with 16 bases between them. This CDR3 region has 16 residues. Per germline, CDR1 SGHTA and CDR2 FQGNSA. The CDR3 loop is CASSLVVRELANEQFF. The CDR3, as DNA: TGTGCCAGCAGCTTAGTAGTGCGGGAATTGGCCAATGAGCAGTTCTTC.

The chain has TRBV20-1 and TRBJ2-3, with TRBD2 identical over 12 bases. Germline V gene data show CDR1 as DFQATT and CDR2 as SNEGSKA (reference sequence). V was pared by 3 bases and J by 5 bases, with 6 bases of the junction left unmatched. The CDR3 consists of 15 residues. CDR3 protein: CSASPPSGRVDTQYF. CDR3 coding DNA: TGCAGTGCTAGCCCCCCTAGCGGGAGGGTAGATACGCAGTATTTT.

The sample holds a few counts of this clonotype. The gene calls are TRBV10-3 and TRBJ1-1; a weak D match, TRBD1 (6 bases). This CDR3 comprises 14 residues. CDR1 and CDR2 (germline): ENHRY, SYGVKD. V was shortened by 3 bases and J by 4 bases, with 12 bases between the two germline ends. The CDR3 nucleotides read TGTGCCATCAGTGACGGCAGGGGTTCCACTGAAGCTTTCTTT. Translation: CAISDGRGSTEAFF.

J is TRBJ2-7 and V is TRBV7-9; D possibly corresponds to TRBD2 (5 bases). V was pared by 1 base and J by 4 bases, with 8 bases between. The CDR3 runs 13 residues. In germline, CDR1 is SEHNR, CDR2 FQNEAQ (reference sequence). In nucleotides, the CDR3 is TGTGCCAGCAGCTTAGTCTCGGGGTACGAGCAGTACTTC. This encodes CASSLVSGYEQYF.

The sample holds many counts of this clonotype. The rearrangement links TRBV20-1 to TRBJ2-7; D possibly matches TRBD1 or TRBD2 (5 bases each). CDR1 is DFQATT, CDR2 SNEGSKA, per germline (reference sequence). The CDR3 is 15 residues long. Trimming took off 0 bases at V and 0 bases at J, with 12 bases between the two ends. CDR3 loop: CSARDNTGRSYEQYF. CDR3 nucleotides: TGCAGTGCTAGAGATAACACGGGACGCTCCTACGAGCAGTACTTC.

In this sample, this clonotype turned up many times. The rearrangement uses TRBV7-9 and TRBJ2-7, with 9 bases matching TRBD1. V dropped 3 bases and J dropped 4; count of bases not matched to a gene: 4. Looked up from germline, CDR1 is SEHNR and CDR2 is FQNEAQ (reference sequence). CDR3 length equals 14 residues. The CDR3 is CASSLAGQGYEQYF. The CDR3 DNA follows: TGTGCCAGCAGCTTGGCGGGACAGGGTTACGAGCAGTACTTC.

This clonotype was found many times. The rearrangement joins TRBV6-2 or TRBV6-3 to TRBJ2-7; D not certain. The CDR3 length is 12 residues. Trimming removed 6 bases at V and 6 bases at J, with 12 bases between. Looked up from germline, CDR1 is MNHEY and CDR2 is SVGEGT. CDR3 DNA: TGTGCCAGCAGCCCAACCTCTATCGAGCAGTACTTC. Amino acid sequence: CASSPTSIEQYF.

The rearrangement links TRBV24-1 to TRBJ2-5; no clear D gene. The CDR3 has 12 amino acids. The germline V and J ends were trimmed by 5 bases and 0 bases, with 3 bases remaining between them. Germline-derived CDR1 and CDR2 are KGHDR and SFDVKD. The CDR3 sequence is CATSGYQETQYF. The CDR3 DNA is TGTGCCACCAGTGGTTACCAAGAGACCCAGTACTTC.

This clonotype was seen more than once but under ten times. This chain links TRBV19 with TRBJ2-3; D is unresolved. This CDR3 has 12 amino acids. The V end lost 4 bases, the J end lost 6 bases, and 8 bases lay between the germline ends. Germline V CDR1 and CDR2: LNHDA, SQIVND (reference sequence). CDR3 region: CASSTRKDTQYF. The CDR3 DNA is TGTGCCAGTAGTACCCGGAAGGATACGCAGTATTTT.

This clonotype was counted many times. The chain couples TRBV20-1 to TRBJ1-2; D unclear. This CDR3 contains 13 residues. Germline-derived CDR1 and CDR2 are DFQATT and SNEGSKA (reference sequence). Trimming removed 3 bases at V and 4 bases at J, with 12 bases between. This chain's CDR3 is CSARWERSYGYTF. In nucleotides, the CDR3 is TGCAGTGCTAGGTGGGAGAGGTCCTATGGCTACACCTTC.

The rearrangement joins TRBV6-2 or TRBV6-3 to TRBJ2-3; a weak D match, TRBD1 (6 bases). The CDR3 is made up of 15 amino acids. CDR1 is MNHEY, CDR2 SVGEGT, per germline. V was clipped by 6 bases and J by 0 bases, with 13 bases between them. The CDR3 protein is CASSRTGTSTDTQYF. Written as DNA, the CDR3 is TGTGCCAGCAGCCGAACAGGGACGAGCACAGATACGCAGTATTTT.